This entry lists 22 T cell receptor beta chains sequenced from one sample in a study of T cell changes during pregnancy in multiple sclerosis. Here immunoSEQ multiplex PCR was the method, and the copy in TCRdb shows in-frame clones only, minus some. The sample includes about 30,000 clones, about 91% of them seen just once. The specimen comprised peripheral blood, sampled in the first trimester of pregnancy. These receptors were collected from a female donor in good health, enrolled as a control in a pregnancy study.

This clone has only one observation. The rearrangement uses TRBV5-5 and TRBJ1-2; no clear D. CDR1 is SGHKS, CDR2 YYEKEE, per germline (reference sequence). The CDR3 sequence is 15 residues long. The ends were cut back, 0 bases at V and 6 bases at J, with 15 bases in the middle. The CDR3 DNA reads as TGTGCCAGCAGCTTGGGTGGCGGGGTGGCTGATGGCTACACCTTC. It translates to CASSLGGGVADGYTF.

V gene TRBV5-4 combines with J gene TRBJ2-6; 7 bases are a match to TRBD1. CDR1 and CDR2 (germline): SGHNT, YYREEE (reference sequence). The CDR3 extends over 15 amino acids. Germline trimming cut 4 bases from V and 2 bases from J; bases unmatched to any gene: 3. The CDR3 region has the DNA TGTGCCAGCAGCCCGCAGGGGGCTGGGGCCAACGTCCTGACTTTC. It codes for CASSPQGAGANVLTF.

The chain joins TRBV7-9 to TRBJ1-1; D is unclear. Trimming cost V 1 base and J 0 bases, with 9 bases left between them. This CDR3 has 15 residues. Looked up from germline, CDR1 is SEHNR and CDR2 is FQNEAQ (reference sequence). As DNA, the CDR3 is TGTGCCAGCAGCTTAGACAGCCGATTGAACACTGAAGCTTTCTTT. It encodes CASSLDSRLNTEAFF.

The chain is built from TRBV5-4 and TRBJ1-1; TRBD1 might be the D (5 bases). The length of the CDR3 is 15 residues. Germline V gives CDR1 SGHNT, CDR2 YYREEE (reference sequence). Between the trimmed V and J ends, which lost 0 bases and 4 bases, there was a span of 13 bases. The CDR3 DNA reads TGTGCCAGCAGCTTGGCCCTCAGGGTCGGCACTGAAGCTTTCTTT. This sequence encodes CASSLALRVGTEAFF. Combining the CDR3 with reference TRBV5-4 and TRBJ1-1 gives the whole variable domain ETGVTQSPTHLIKTRGQQVTLRCSSQSGHNTVSWYQQALGQGPQFIFQYYREEENGRGNFPPRFSGLQFPNYSSELNVNALELDDSALYLCASSLALRVGTEAFFGQGTRLTVV.

The chain carries TRBV29-1 and TRBJ1-3; D remains unclear. Trimming stripped 6 bases from V and 0 bases from J, with 15 bases between. The CDR3 loop spans 15 amino acids. The germline CDR1 and CDR2 sequences are SQVTM and ANQGSEA. The CDR3 nucleotides read TGCAGCGTCCTCCAGGTTGGGCCCTCTGGAAACACCATATATTTT. Protein product: CSVLQVGPSGNTIYF. Complete variable domain (other parts from reference TRBV29-1 and TRBJ1-3): SAVISQKPSRDICQRGTSLTIQCQVDSQVTMMFWYRQQPGQSLTLIATANQGSEATYESGFVIDKFPISRPNLTFSTLTVSNMSPEDSSIYLCSVLQVGPSGNTIYFGEGSWLTVV.

This rearrangement joins TRBV15 to TRBJ1-2; maybe TRBD1 (6 bases). V was trimmed by 0 bases and J by 6 bases, leaving 17 bases between them. The CDR3 is 16 amino acids. Germline V CDR1 and CDR2: LNHNV, YYDKDF (reference sequence). In nucleotides, the CDR3 is TGTGCCACCAGCAGAGATCGCAGGGACATCTGGAATGGCTACACCTTC. It specifies CATSRDRRDIWNGYTF.

The table lists this clone with a few counts. The rearrangement links TRBV30 to TRBJ1-6; D unresolved. Germline V gene data show CDR1 as GTSNPN and CDR2 as SVGIG (reference sequence). The CDR3 has 14 residues. V lost 2 bases and J 10 bases, leaving 15 bases between the germline ends. CDR3 protein: CAWSSFGISSPLHF. The CDR3 DNA is TGTGCCTGGAGTAGTTTCGGGATTTCCTCACCCCTCCACTTT.

The rearrangement joins TRBV6-1 to TRBJ2-1, with D tentatively TRBD2 (6 bases). The V end lost 6 bases, the J end lost 7 bases, and 13 bases lay between the germline ends. Germline V gene lookup returns CDR1 MNHNS and CDR2 SASEGT. The CDR3 spans 13 residues. The CDR3 here is CASRGLSQNEQFF. The CDR3 nucleotides are TGTGCCAGCAGGGGACTTAGCCAGAATGAGCAGTTCTTC.

The genes are TRBV27 and TRBJ2-5, with D perhaps TRBD2 (5 bases). The CDR3 has 14 residues. Trimming left V 1 base short and J 4 bases short, with 10 bases between. From germline, CDR1 is MNHEY and CDR2 SMNVEV (reference sequence). The CDR3 bases are TGTGCCAGCAGTTTATGGGCTAGCCGAGAGACCCAGTACTTC. Translation: CASSLWASRETQYF.

V is TRBV6-1 and J is TRBJ1-5, with D hard to call. Germline assignment: CDR1 MNHNS and CDR2 SASEGT. V lost 3 bases, J lost 5 bases, and 8 bases lay in between. This CDR3 has 13 amino acids. The CDR3, as DNA: TGTGCCAGCAGTGATTCCTTCGATCAGCCCCAGCATTTT. It translates to CASSDSFDQPQHF.

The chain employs TRBV19 and TRBJ2-7, with D possibly matching TRBD1 (6 bases). The CDR3 is made up of 13 amino acids. The V gene lost 6 bases and the J gene lost 5 bases, with 14 bases spanning the gap. The germline gives CDR1 LNHDA, CDR2 SQIVND (reference sequence). CDR3 in amino acids: CASRADRLHEQYF. CDR3 nucleotide sequence: TGTGCCAGTAGGGCAGACAGGCTCCACGAGCAGTACTTC.

J is TRBJ2-3 and V is TRBV28; 10 bases agree with TRBD2. The CDR3 totals 20 residues. Germline loops: CDR1 MDHEN, CDR2 SYDVKM. The V gene end was trimmed by 3 bases and the J gene end by 2 bases; junction bases not matched to a gene: 17. CDR3 residues: CASSFSGTSVYEGDTDTQYF. CDR3 nucleotides: TGTGCCAGCAGTTTTAGCGGGACTAGCGTCTACGAAGGCGACACAGATACGCAGTATTTT.

The chain carries TRBV5-6 and TRBJ2-5; D is undetermined. The CDR3 is 13 residues long. Germline CDR1 reads SGHDT; CDR2 reads YYEEEE. V lost 0 bases and J 5 bases, leaving 8 bases between the germline ends. The CDR3 DNA is TGTGCCAGCAGCTTGGATCTCGGGGAGACCCAGTACTTC. It translates to CASSLDLGETQYF. The full variable domain, with the rest looked up from reference TRBV5-6 and TRBJ2-5, is DAGVTQSPTHLIKTRGQQVTLRCSPKSGHDTVSWYQQALGQGPQFIFQYYEEEERQRGNFPDRFSGHQFPNYSSELNVNALLLGDSALYLCASSLDLGETQYFGPGTRLLVL.

The sample holds one count of this clone. A junction end diverges from the germline sequence, so it may reflect a read error. This rearrangement joins TRBV6-1 to TRBJ1-2; 11 bases map to TRBD1. The CDR3 is 20 residues long. Germline V lookup: CDR1 MNHNS, CDR2 SASEGT. CDR3 region: CASREGQGASPGQTTEGYTF. CDR3 in DNA: TGTGCCAGCAGGGAAGGACAGGGGGCCTCCCCCGGTCAGACCACGGAGGGCTACACCTTC.

The J gene is TRBJ2-7, the V gene TRBV18, with D tentatively TRBD1 (6 bases). Germline lookup yields CDR1 KGHSH and CDR2 LQKENI. The V and J ends lost 4 bases and 0 bases respectively, with 10 bases between them. The CDR3 extends over 14 amino acids. Written as DNA, the CDR3 is TGTGCCAGCTCACGAACAGGGCGCTCCTACGAGCAGTACTTC. This sequence encodes CASSRTGRSYEQYF.

Concerning this clone itself: Germline is not matched at one junction end, which may reflect a read error. The CDR3 is CASSPGTGGTEAQYF. For the CDR3, the DNA is TGTGCCAGCAGCCCGGGGACAGGGGGCACAGAGGCCCAGTACTTC. The chain has TRBV9 and TRBJ2-5, with 12 bases identical to TRBD1. Germline-derived CDR1 and CDR2 are SGDLS and YYNGEE. This CDR3 region has 15 residues. Full variable domain (remainder filled in from reference TRBV9 and TRBJ2-5): DSGVTQTPKHLITATGQRVTLRCSPRSGDLSVYWYQQSLDQGLQFLIQYYNGEERAKGNILERFSAQQFPDLHSELNLSSLELGDSALYFCASSPGTGGTEAQYFGPGTRLLVL.

This chain uses TRBV5-6 with TRBJ2-7, with a weak D call TRBD1 (6 bases). Germline V gene lookup returns CDR1 SGHDT and CDR2 YYEEEE. The CDR3 sequence is 13 residues long. V gave up 5 bases and J gave up 2 bases, with 11 bases separating them. As DNA, the CDR3 is TGTGCCAGCAGTCTACAGGGAACCTACGAGCAGTACTTC. It encodes CASSLQGTYEQYF.

The chain uses TRBV30 and TRBJ1-4; D remains unclear. From germline, CDR1 is GTSNPN and CDR2 SVGIG (reference sequence). The germline V and J ends were trimmed by 6 bases and 1 base, with 15 bases remaining between them. The CDR3 contains 15 residues. This chain's CDR3 is CACRPGTGTNEKLFF. DNA for the CDR3: TGTGCCTGCCGCCCAGGAACTGGAACTAATGAAAAACTGTTTTTT. Filled out from reference TRBV30 and TRBJ1-4, the complete variable domain reads SQTIHQWPATLVQPVGSPLSLECTVEGTSNPNLYWYRQAAGRGLQLLFYSVGIGQISSEVPQNLSASRPQDRQFILSSKKLLLSDSGFYLCACRPGTGTNEKLFFGSGTQLSVL.

The chain recombines TRBV6-5 with TRBJ1-4; TRBD1 might be the D (5 bases). The CDR3 has 14 residues. Germline-derived CDR1 and CDR2 are MNHEY and SVGAGI. Between the trimmed V and J ends, which lost 3 bases and 5 bases, there was a span of 10 bases. This chain's CDR3 is CASSYWGENEKLFF. The CDR3 DNA is TGTGCCAGCAGTTATTGGGGGGAAAATGAAAAACTGTTTTTT.

V gene TRBV5-6 combines with J gene TRBJ2-1, with TRBD1 matching 7 bases. Germline lookup yields CDR1 SGHDT and CDR2 YYEEEE. This CDR3 spans 15 amino acids. The ends lost 4 bases at V and 6 bases at J; junction bases unmatched: 10. This chain's CDR3 is CASSLQGPVLNEQFF. As DNA, the CDR3 is TGTGCCAGCAGCCTACAGGGGCCAGTACTCAATGAGCAGTTCTTC.

The CDR3 coding sequence is TGCGCCAGCAGTCGTCCGGGAGAAATGAACACTGAAGCTTTCTTT. This translates into CASSRPGEMNTEAFF. V gene TRBV5-1 combines with J gene TRBJ1-1; D gene ambiguous. The V end lost 5 bases, the J end lost 0 bases, and 14 bases lay between the germline ends. Germline-derived CDR1 and CDR2 are SGHRS and YFSETQ. The CDR3 sequence is 15 residues long.

The CDR3 here is CAWKSGGLTDTQYF. In DNA form, the CDR3 reads TGTGCCTGGAAAAGCGGGGGACTCACAGATACGCAGTATTTT. The chain joins TRBV30 to TRBJ2-3; 8 bases fit TRBD2. The germline gives CDR1 GTSNPN, CDR2 SVGIG (reference sequence). This CDR3 has 14 residues. V lost 4 bases, J lost 2 bases, and 5 bases stayed unmatched.